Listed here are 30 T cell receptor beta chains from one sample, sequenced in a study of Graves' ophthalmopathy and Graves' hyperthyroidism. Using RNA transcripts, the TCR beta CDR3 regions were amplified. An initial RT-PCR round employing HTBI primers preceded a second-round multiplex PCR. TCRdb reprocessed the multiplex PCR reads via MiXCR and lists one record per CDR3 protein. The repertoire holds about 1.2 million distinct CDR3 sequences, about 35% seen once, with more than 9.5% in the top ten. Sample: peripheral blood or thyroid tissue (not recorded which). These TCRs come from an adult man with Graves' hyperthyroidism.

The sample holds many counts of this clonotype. CDR3 protein: CSAREGGYYGYTF. Here the CDR3 DNA reads TGCAGTGCTAGAGAGGGCGGCTACTATGGCTACACCTTC. The genes are TRBV20-1 and TRBJ1-2; D not resolved. V lost 0 bases, J lost 3 bases, and 8 bases lay in between. The CDR3 runs to 13 residues. The germline gives CDR1 DFQATT, CDR2 SNEGSKA (reference sequence).

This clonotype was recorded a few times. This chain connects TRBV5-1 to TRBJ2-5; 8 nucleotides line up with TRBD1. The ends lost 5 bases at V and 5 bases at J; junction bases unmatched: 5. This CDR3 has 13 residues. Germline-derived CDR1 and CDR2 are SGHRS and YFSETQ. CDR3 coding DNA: TGCGCCAGCAGAACAGGGGGGATGGAGACCCAGTACTTC. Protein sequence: CASRTGGMETQYF.

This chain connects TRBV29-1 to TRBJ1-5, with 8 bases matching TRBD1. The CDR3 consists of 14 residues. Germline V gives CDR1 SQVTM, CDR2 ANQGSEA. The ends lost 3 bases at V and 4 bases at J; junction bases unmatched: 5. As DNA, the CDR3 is TGCAGCGTTGAGCAGGGGGCCATTAATCAGCCCCAGCATTTT. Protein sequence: CSVEQGAINQPQHF. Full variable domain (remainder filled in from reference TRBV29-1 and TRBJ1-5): SAVISQKPSRDICQRGTSLTIQCQVDSQVTMMFWYRQQPGQSLTLIATANQGSEATYESGFVIDKFPISRPNLTFSTLTVSNMSPEDSSIYLCSVEQGAINQPQHFGDGTRLSIL.

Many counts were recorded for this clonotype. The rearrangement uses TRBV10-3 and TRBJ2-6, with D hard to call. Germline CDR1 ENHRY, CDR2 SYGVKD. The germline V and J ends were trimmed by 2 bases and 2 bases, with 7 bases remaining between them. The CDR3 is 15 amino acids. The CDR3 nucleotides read TGTGCCATCAGTGAGGTGCCAACTGGGGCCAACGTCCTGACTTTC. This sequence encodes CAISEVPTGANVLTF.

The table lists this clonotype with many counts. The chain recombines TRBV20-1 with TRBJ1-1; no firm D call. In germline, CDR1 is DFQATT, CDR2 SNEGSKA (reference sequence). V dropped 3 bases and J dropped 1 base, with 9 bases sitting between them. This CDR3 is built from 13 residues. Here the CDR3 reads CSASRASNTEAFF. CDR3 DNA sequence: TGCAGTGCTAGTAGAGCTTCGAACACTGAAGCTTTCTTT.

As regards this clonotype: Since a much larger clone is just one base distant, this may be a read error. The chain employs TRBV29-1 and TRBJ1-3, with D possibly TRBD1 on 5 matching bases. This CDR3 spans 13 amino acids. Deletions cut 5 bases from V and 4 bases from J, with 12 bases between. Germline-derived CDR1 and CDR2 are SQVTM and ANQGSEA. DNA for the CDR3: TGCAGCGTTAATGGGGGAGCCGGAAACACCATATATTTT. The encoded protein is CSVNGGAGNTIYF.

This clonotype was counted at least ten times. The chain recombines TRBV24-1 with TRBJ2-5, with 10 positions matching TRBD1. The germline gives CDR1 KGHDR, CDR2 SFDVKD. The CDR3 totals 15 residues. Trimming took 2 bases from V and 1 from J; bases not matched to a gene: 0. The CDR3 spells CATSDWTGGQETQYF. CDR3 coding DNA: TGTGCCACCAGTGATTGGACAGGGGGCCAAGAGACCCAGTACTTC.

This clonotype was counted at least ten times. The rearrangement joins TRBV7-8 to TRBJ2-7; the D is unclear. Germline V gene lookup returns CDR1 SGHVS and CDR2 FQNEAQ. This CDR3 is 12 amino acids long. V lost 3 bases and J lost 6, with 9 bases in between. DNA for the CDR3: TGTGCCAGCAGCTTTGAAGGGCGCGAGCAGTACTTC. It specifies CASSFEGREQYF.

The CDR3 is CASSLEQGITEAFF. The CDR3 DNA is TGTGCCAGCAGCCTGGAACAGGGTATAACTGAAGCTTTCTTT. The rearrangement links TRBV12-3 or TRBV12-4 to TRBJ1-1; TRBD1 might be the D (6 bases). The length of the CDR3 is 14 residues. V lost 6 bases and J 5 bases, leaving 16 bases between the germline ends.

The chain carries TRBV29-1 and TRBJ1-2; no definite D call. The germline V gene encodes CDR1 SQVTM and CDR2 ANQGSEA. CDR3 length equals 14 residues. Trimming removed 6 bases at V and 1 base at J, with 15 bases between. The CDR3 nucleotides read TGCAGCGTCGACCGGCCCACGATTAACTATGGCTACACCTTC. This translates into CSVDRPTINYGYTF.

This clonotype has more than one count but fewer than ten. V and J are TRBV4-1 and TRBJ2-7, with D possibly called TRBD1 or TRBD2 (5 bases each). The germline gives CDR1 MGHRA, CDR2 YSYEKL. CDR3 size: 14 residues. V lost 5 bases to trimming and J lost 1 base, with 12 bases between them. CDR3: CASSTRDRSYEQYF. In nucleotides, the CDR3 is TGCGCCAGCAGCACCCGGGACCGATCCTACGAGCAGTACTTC.

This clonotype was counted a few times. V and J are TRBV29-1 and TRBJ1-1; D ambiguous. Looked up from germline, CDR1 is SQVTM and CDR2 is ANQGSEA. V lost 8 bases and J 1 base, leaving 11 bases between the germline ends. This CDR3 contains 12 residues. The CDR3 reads CSLDPGNTEAFF. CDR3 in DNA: TGCAGCTTGGACCCTGGGAACACTGAAGCTTTCTTT. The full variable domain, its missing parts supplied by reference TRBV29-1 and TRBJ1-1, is SAVISQKPSRDICQRGTSLTIQCQVDSQVTMMFWYRQQPGQSLTLIATANQGSEATYESGFVIDKFPISRPNLTFSTLTVSNMSPEDSSIYLCSLDPGNTEAFFGQGTRLTVV.

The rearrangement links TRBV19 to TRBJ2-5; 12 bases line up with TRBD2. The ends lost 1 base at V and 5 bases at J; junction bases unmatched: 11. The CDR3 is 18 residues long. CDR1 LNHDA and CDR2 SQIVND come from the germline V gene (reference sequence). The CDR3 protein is CASSIGASSGRASETQYF. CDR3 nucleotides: TGTGCCAGTAGTATAGGGGCGTCTAGCGGGAGGGCATCCGAGACCCAGTACTTC.

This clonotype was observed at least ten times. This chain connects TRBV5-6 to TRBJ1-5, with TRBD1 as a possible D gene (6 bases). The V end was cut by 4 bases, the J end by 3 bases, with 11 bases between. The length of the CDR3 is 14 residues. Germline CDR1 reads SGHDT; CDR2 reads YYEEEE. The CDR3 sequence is CASSRDRHNQPQHF. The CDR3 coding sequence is TGTGCCAGCAGCCGCGACAGGCACAATCAGCCCCAGCATTTT.

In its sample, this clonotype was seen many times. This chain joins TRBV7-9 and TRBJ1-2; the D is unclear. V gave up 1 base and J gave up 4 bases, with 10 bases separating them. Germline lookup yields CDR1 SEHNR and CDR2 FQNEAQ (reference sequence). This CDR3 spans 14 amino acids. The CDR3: CASSLVEGGYGYTF. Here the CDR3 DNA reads TGTGCCAGCAGCTTAGTGGAGGGCGGCTATGGCTACACCTTC.

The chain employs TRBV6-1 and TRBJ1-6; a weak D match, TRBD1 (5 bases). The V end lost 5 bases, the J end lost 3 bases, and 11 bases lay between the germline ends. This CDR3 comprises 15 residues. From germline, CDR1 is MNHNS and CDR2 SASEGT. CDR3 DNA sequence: TGTGCCAGCAGTCCCCAGGGTAGCTATAATTCACCCCTCCACTTT. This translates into CASSPQGSYNSPLHF.

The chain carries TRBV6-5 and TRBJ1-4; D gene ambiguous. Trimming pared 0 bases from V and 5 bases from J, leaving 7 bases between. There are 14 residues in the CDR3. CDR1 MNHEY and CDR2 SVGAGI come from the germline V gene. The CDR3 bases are TGTGCCAGCAGTTACTCGCACGGGAATGAAAAACTGTTTTTT. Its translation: CASSYSHGNEKLFF.

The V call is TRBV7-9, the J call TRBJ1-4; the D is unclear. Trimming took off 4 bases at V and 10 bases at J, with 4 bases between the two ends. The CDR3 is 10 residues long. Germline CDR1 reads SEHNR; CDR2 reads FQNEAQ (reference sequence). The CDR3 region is CASSSGKLFF. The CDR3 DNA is TGTGCCAGCAGCTCCGGAAAACTGTTTTTT.

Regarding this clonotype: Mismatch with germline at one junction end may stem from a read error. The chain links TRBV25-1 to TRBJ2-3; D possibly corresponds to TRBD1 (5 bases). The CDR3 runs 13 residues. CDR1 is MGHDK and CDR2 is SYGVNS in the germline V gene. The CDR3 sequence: CASSASKTDAQYF. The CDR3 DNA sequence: TGTGCCAGCAGTGCCTCCAAGACAGATGCGCAGTATTTT.

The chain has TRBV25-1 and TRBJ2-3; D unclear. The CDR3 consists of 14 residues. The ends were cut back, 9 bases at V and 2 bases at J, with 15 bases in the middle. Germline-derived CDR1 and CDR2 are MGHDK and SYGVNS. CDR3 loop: CASSMVQLTDTQYF. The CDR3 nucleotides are TGTGCCAGTAGTATGGTACAGCTCACAGATACGCAGTATTTT.

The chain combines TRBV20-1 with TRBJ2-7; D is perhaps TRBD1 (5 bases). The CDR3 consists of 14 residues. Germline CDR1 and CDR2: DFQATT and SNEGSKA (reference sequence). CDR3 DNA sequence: TGCAGCACGGCGGACACCGTGACATCCTACGAGCAGTACTTC. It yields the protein CSTADTVTSYEQYF.

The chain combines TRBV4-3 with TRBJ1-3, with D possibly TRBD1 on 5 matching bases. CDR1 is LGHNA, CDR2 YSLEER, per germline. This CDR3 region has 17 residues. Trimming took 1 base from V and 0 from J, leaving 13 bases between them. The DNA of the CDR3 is TGCGCCAGCAGCCAAGCCCGAGGGGCTCGCTCTGGAAACACCATATATTTT. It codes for CASSQARGARSGNTIYF.

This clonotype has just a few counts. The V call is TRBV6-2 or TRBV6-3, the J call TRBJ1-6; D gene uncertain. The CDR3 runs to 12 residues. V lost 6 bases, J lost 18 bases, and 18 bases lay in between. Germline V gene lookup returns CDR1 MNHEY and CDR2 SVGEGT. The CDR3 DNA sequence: TGTGCCAGCAGGGGATCGGGCTCGTGGCCCCACTTT. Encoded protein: CASRGSGSWPHF.

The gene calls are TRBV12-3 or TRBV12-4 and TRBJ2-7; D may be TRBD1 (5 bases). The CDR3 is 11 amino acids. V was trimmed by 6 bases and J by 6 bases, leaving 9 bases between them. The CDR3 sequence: CASRGLGEQYF. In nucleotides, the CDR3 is TGTGCCAGCAGGGGGCTCGGCGAGCAGTACTTC.

CDR3 loop: CASRKNGAPNQPQHF. The CDR3 region has the DNA TGTGCCAGCAGGAAAAACGGGGCCCCCAATCAGCCCCAGCATTTT. This chain uses TRBV7-2 with TRBJ1-5; possible D gene TRBD1, 5 bases. The CDR3 runs 15 residues. Trimming cost V 6 bases and J 3 bases, with 15 bases left between them. From germline, CDR1 is SGHTA and CDR2 FQGNSA.

The CDR3 coding sequence is TGCAGCAGTCATCGAGCGGGCTCCTACGAGCAGTACTTC. It translates to CSSHRAGSYEQYF. J is TRBJ2-7 and V is TRBV29-1; tentatively, D is TRBD2 (6 bases). From germline, CDR1 is SQVTM and CDR2 ANQGSEA. The CDR3 runs 13 residues. Between the trimmed V and J ends, which lost 8 bases and 0 bases, there was a span of 14 bases.

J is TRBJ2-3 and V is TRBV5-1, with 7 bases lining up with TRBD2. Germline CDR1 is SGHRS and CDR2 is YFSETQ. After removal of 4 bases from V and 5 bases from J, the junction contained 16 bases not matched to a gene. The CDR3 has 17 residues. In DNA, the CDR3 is TGCGCCAGCAGCGGATGGTTCAGCGGGGCGGCGGAAGATACGCAGTATTTT. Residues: CASSGWFSGAAEDTQYF.

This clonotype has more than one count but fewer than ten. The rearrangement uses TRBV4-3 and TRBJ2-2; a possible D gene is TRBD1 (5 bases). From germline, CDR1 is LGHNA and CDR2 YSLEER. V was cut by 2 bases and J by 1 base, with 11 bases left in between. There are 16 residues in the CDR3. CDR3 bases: TGCGCCAGCAGCCAACTCCTAGGACAGAACACCGGGGAGCTGTTTTTT. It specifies CASSQLLGQNTGELFF.

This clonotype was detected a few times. The CDR3 bases are TGTGCCAGCATATGGGGGTCCCCGGTCACCGGGGAGCTGTTTTTT. Amino acid sequence: CASIWGSPVTGELFF. This chain joins TRBV12-3 or TRBV12-4 and TRBJ2-2, with D perhaps assigned TRBD1 or TRBD2 (5 bases each). V gave up 7 bases and J gave up 4 bases, with 16 bases separating them. This CDR3 is built from 15 residues.

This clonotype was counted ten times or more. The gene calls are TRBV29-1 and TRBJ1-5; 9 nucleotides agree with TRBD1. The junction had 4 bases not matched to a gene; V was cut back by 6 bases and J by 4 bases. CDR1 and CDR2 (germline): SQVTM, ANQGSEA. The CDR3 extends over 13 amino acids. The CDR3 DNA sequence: TGCAGCGTAGGGGACAGGGAAAATCAGCCCCAGCATTTT. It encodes CSVGDRENQPQHF.